The 7 T cell receptor beta chains listed next were all sequenced from one sample in a study of blood T cell repertoires in COVID-19. The table came from immunoSEQ multiplex PCR; TCRdb's copy has only in-frame clones and leaves some out. Of about 240,000 clones listed, approximately 83% were seen once; the top ten hold approximately 3.5%. The sequencing input was PBMCs or T cells enriched from blood (not recorded which). The source is a woman between 40 and 50 years old with acute COVID-19.

The genes are TRBV19 and TRBJ1-5; D call uncertain. The CDR3 totals 15 residues. The V gene's germline CDR1 is LNHDA and CDR2 SQIVND (reference sequence). V shed 3 bases and J shed 0 bases, with 9 bases lying between them. The CDR3 bases are TGTGCCAGTAGTATTGAGGCCTATAGCAATCAGCCCCAGCATTTT. It encodes CASSIEAYSNQPQHF.

V is TRBV11-2 and J is TRBJ2-3; D is unclear. V lost 0 bases to trimming and J lost 4 bases, with 8 bases between them. This CDR3 has 14 amino acids. CDR1 and CDR2 from the germline V gene are SGHAT and FQNNGV. The CDR3 region is CASSLDGAPDTQYF. DNA of the CDR3: TGTGCCAGCAGCTTAGATGGAGCTCCAGATACGCAGTATTTT.

The chain has TRBV2 and TRBJ1-3; D call uncertain. Looked up from germline, CDR1 is SNHLY and CDR2 is FYNNEI. This CDR3 spans 15 amino acids. Trimming took off 1 base at V and 2 bases at J, with 9 bases between the two ends. The CDR3 DNA is TGTGCCAGCAGTGAAGGCGGTTCAGCTGGAAACACCATATATTTT. Translation gives CASSEGGSAGNTIYF.

The genes are TRBV7-2 and TRBJ2-5, with 8 positions matching TRBD1. The germline V gene encodes CDR1 SGHTA and CDR2 FQGNSA. This CDR3 comprises 14 residues. Germline trimming cut 5 bases from V and 1 base from J; bases unmatched to any gene: 3. CDR3 sequence reads: CASSQGQVQETQYF. As DNA, the CDR3 is TGTGCCAGCAGCCAGGGACAGGTCCAAGAGACCCAGTACTTC.

The chain joins TRBV27 to TRBJ1-5; 9 bases align to TRBD1. Trimming cost V 4 bases and J 9 bases; bases outside gene matches: 7. The CDR3 runs 14 residues. Germline V gives CDR1 MNHEY, CDR2 SMNVEV (reference sequence). DNA for the CDR3: TGTGCCAGCAGTTCCGGGACAGGGACTGGGCCCCAGCATTTT. It is translated as CASSSGTGTGPQHF.

This clone has ten or more counts. The V call is TRBV28, the J call TRBJ1-4, with D perhaps matching TRBD1 (6 bases). Trimming shortened V by 10 bases and J by 2 bases, and 14 bases separated the two germline ends. Looked up from germline, CDR1 is MDHEN and CDR2 is SYDVKM. The CDR3 sequence is 14 residues long. CDR3 sequence reads: CATGAGVTNEKLFF. Written as DNA, the CDR3 is TGTGCCACCGGGGCAGGGGTCACTAATGAAAAACTGTTTTTT.

V is TRBV6-5 and J is TRBJ2-7; TRBD2 aligns across 7 bases. CDR3 size: 15 residues. The J segment lost 4 bases and the V segment lost 6 bases, leaving 12 bases of the junction unmatched. Germline-derived CDR1 and CDR2 are MNHEY and SVGAGI. The CDR3 loop reads CASRGAGSLGYEQYF. DNA of the CDR3: TGTGCCAGCAGGGGAGCGGGATCACTTGGGTACGAGCAGTACTTC.